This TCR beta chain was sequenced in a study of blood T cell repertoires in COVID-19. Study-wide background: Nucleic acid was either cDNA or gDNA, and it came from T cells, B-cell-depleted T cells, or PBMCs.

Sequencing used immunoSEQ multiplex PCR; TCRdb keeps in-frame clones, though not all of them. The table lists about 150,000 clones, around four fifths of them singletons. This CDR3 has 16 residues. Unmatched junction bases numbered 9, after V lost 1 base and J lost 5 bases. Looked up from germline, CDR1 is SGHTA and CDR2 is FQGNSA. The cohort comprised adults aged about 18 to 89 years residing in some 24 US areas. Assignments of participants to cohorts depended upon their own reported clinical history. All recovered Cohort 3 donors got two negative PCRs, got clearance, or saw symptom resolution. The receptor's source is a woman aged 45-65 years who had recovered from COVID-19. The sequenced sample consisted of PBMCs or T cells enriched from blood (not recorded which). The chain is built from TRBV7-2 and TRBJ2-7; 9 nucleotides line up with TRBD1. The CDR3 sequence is CASSLGPGQGLNEQYF. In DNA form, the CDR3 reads TGTGCCAGCAGCTTAGGGCCGGGACAGGGCCTCAACGAGCAGTACTTC. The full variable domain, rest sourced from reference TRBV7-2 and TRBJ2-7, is GAGVSQSPSNKVTEKGKDVELRCDPISGHTALYWYRQSLGQGLEFLIYFQGNSAPDKSGLPSDRFSAERTGGSVSTLTIQRTQQEDSAVYLCASSLGPGQGLNEQYFGPGTRLTVT.